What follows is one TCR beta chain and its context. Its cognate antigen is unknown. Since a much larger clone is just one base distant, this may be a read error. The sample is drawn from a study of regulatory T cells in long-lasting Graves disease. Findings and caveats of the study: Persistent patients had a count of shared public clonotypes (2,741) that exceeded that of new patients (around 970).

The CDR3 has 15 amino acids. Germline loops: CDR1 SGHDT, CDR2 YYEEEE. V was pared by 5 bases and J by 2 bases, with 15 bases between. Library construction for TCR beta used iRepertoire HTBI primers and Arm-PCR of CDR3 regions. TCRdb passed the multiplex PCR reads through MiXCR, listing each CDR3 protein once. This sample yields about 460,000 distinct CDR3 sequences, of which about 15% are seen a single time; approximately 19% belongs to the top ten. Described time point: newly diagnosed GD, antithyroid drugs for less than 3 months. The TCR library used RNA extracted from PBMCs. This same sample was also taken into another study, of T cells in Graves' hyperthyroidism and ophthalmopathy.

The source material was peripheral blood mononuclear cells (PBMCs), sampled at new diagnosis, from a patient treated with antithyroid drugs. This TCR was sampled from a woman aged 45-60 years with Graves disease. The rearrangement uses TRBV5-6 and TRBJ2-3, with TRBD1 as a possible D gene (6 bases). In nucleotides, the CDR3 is TGTGCCAGCAGGGCACAGGGCTCCCTCACAGATACGCAGTATTTT. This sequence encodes CASRAQGSLTDTQYF. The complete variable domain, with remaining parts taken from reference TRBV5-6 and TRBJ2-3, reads DAGVTQSPTHLIKTRGQQVTLRCSPKSGHDTVSWYQQALGQGPQFIFQYYEEEERQRGNFPDRFSGHQFPNYSSELNVNALLLGDSALYLCASRAQGSLTDTQYFGPGTRLTVL.